One and the same sample provided the 3 T cell receptor beta chains below, sequenced in a study of cytomegalovirus exposure and HLA in healthy donors. Primers included in the PCR were 60 Vbeta and 13 Jbeta primers. Only in-frame clones appear in the TCRdb table, and some are missing; sequencing was by immunoSEQ multiplex PCR. The listing records 100,000 to 150,000 clones. Sequencing used PBMCs. The origin of the receptors is a woman in her thirties or forties in good health and CMV-seronegative.

The J gene is TRBJ1-2, the V gene TRBV5-4; unclear D gene. With 1 base removed from V and 9 bases from J, the gap between germline ends came to 10 bases. In germline, CDR1 is SGHNT, CDR2 YYREEE (reference sequence). This CDR3 spans 12 amino acids. The CDR3 nucleotides read TGTGCCAGCAGCTTGACTCATATCAGCTACACCTTC. Encoded protein: CASSLTHISYTF.

The chain employs TRBV11-2 and TRBJ2-3; maybe TRBD2 (5 bases). The length of the CDR3 is 17 residues. CDR1 and CDR2 from the germline V gene are SGHAT and FQNNGV. Trimming took 4 bases from V and 0 from J, leaving 17 bases between them. The CDR3 DNA sequence: TGTGCCAGCAGCTCACCGCAGGCGGGTGGTAGCACAGATACGCAGTATTTT. It translates to CASSSPQAGGSTDTQYF.

The rearrangement links TRBV4-3 to TRBJ1-6; 7 nucleotides match TRBD1. The J segment lost 4 bases and the V segment lost 4 bases, leaving 7 bases of the junction unmatched. From germline, CDR1 is LGHNA and CDR2 YSLEER. CDR3 length: 16 residues. The CDR3 is CASSLSTGAYNSPLHF. CDR3 DNA: TGCGCCAGCAGCCTAAGCACAGGGGCGTATAATTCACCCCTCCACTTT.